The present T cell receptor (beta chain) was sequenced within a study of CD8 T cells in ankylosing spondylitis. Whole-study results and caveats: A TCR beta motif made of about 8 highly homologous variants seemed typical of ankylosing spondylitis blood. Peripheral blood samples showed relatively rare disease-linked clones, and these clones were CD8+.

The ends lost 2 bases at V and 4 bases at J; junction bases unmatched: 14. CDR1 is SGHRS, CDR2 YFSETQ, per germline. CDR3 length equals 17 residues. Notes on this clonotype: Antigen specificity is unknown.

TCRdb ran MiXCR on the 5' RACE reads and lists one entry per CDR3 protein. The data hold some 150,000 distinct CDR3 sequences, with under 55% observed a single time. Sequencing was carried out using synovial fluid, either unsorted or a sorted T cell fraction (not recorded which). The genes are TRBV5-1 and TRBJ1-2, with 7 bases matching TRBD1. The clonotype comes from a male donor with ankylosing spondylitis. CDR3 in DNA: TGCGCCAGCAGCTTATACAGGGGCCCTTACGGCTTCTATGGCTACACCTTC. Translating it yields CASSLYRGPYGFYGYTF. The complete variable domain, with remaining parts taken from reference TRBV5-1 and TRBJ1-2, reads KAGVTQTPRYLIKTRGQQVTLSCSPISGHRSVSWYQQTPGQGLQFLFEYFSETQRNKGNFPGRFSGRQFSNSRSEMNVSTLELGDSALYLCASSLYRGPYGFYGYTFGSGTRLTVV.